A single sample gave rise to the 3 T cell receptor beta chains below, sequenced in a study of post-analysis software for immune sequencing data (dated by TCRdb to 2013 to 2016). Which antigens these TCRs recognize remains unknown. Results and caveats for the whole study, not just this receptor: Significantly higher frequencies in patients than in controls were found for five or six TRBV segments, including TRBV5-6, TRBV5-1 and TRBV20-1.

Preparation of the library involved PCR. The sample was run on an Illumina HiSeq 2500. To reduce PCR and sequencing biases, unique molecular identifiers were built into the TCR beta cDNA libraries. TCRdb reran the public reads through fastp at Q25 and MiXCR, keeping productive beta chains. Identical CDR3 protein sequences are pooled into one entry, listed with their most common genes and DNA. Here the sample has over 700,000 distinct CDR3 sequences; roughly 27% occur a single time. Around 0.55% of the sample belongs to the ten largest clones. The specimen was blood. These receptors all stem from a girl under 18 with multiple sclerosis.

J is TRBJ2-1 and V is TRBV7-8, with 9 positions matching TRBD2. The junction had 8 bases not matched to a gene; V was cut back by 0 bases and J by 8 bases. Germline V gene lookup returns CDR1 SGHVS and CDR2 FQNEAQ. CDR3 size: 16 residues. The CDR3 loop reads CASSLAASGIGDEQFF. Here the CDR3 DNA reads TGTGCCAGCAGCTTAGCTGCTAGCGGGATAGGGGATGAGCAGTTCTTC.

This clonotype turned up a few times. The chain carries TRBV20-1 and TRBJ2-1; TRBD2 aligns across 11 bases. Germline CDR1 is DFQATT and CDR2 is SNEGSKA (reference sequence). The V gene end was trimmed by 4 bases and the J gene end by 6 bases; junction bases not matched to a gene: 5. The CDR3 is made up of 14 amino acids. Written as DNA, the CDR3 is TGCAGTGCTATAGCGGGAGGGGGTCCCAATGAGCAGTTCTTC. The encoded protein is CSAIAGGGPNEQFF.

This clonotype has just a few counts. The gene calls are TRBV10-3 and TRBJ1-2; 11 nucleotides match TRBD1. Germline V gene lookup returns CDR1 ENHRY and CDR2 SYGVKD. The trim removed 6 bases at V and 4 bases at J, leaving 7 bases unmatched. CDR3 length: 15 amino acids. The CDR3 loop reads CAIRDGQGAIYGYTF. CDR3 nucleotide sequence: TGTGCCATCAGGGATGGACAGGGGGCTATCTATGGCTACACCTTC.